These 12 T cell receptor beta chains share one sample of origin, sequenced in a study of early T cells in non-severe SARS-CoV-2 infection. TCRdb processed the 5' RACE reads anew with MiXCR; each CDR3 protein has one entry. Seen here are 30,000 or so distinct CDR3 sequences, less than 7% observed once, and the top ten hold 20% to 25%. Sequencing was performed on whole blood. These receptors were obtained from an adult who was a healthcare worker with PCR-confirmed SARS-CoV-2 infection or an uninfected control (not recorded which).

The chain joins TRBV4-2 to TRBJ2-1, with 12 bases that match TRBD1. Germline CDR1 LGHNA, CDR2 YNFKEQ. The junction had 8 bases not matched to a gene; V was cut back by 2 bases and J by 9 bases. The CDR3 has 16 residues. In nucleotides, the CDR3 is TGTGCCAGCAGCCAATTACCGGGACAGGGGGCTTTTGAGCAGTTCTTC. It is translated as CASSQLPGQGAFEQFF.

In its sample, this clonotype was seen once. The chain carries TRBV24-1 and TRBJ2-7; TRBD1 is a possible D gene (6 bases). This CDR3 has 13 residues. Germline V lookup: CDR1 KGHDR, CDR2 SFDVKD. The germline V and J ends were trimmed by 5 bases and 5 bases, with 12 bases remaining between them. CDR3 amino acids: CATSGTETHEQYF. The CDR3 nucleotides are TGTGCCACCAGTGGGACAGAAACTCACGAGCAGTACTTC.

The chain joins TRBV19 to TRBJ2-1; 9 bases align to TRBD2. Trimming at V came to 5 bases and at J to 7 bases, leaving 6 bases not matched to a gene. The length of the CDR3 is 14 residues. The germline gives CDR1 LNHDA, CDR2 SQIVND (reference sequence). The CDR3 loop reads CASSAGLARNEQFF. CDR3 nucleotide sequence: TGTGCCAGTAGTGCAGGACTAGCGAGGAATGAGCAGTTCTTC.

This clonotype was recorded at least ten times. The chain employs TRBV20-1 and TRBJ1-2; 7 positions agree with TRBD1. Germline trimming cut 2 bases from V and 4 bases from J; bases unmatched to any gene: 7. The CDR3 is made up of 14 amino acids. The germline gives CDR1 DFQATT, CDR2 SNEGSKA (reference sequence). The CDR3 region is CSARTQTGSYGYTF. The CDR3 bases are TGCAGTGCTAGAACCCAGACAGGGAGCTATGGCTACACCTTC.

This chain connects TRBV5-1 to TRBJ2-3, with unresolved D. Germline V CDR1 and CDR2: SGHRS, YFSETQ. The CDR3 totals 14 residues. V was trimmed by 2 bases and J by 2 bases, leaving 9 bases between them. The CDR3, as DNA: TGCGCCAGCAGCTTAGTAGCCCACACAGATACGCAGTATTTT. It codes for CASSLVAHTDTQYF.

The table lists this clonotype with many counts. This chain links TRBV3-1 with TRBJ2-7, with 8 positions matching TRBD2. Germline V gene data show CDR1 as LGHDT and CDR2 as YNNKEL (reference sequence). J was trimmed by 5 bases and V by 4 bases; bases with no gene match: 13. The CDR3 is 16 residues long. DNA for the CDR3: TGTGCCAGCAGCCCAACCCGGGGAGCGGGAGACAACGAGCAGTACTTC. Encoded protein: CASSPTRGAGDNEQYF.

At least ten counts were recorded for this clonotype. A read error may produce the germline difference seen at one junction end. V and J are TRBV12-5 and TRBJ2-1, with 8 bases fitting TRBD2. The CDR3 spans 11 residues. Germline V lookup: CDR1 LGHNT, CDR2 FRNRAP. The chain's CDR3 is CASGISGGWLF. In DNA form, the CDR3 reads TGTGCTAGTGGCATCAGCGGGGGTTGGCTCTTC.

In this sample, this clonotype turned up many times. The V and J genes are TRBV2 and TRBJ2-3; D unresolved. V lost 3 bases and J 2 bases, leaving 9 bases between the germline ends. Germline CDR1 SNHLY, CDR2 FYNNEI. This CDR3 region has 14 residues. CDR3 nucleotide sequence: TGTGCCAGCAGTGATTCGAAATACACAGATACGCAGTATTTT. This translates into CASSDSKYTDTQYF. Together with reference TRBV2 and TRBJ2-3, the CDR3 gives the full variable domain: EPEVTQTPSHQVTQMGQEVILRCVPISNHLYFYWYRQILGQKVEFLVSFYNNEISEKSEIFDDQFSVERPDGSNFTLKIRSTKLEDSAMYFCASSDSKYTDTQYFGPGTRLTVL.

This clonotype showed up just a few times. The CDR3 DNA is TGTGCCAGCAGTTCCGGACAGGAAGAATACAATGAGCAGTTCTTC. Translated: CASSSGQEEYNEQFF. The V and J genes are TRBV28 and TRBJ2-1; 7 nucleotides line up with TRBD1. This CDR3 is built from 15 residues. Germline V gene data show CDR1 as MDHEN and CDR2 as SYDVKM. V trimming: 4 bases; J trimming: 4 bases; junction bases outside the gene matches: 7. The complete variable domain, with remaining parts taken from reference TRBV28 and TRBJ2-1, reads DVKVTQSSRYLVKRTGEKVFLECVQDMDHENMFWYRQDPGLGLRLIYFSYDVKMKEKGDIPEGYSVSREKKERFSLILESASTNQTSMYLCASSSGQEEYNEQFFGPGTRLTVL.

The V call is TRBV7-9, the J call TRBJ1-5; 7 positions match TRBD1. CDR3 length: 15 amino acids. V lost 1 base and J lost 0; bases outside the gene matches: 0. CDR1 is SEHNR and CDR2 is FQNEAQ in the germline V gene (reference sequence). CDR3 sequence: CASSLGDSSNQPQHF. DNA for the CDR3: TGTGCCAGCAGCTTAGGGGACAGTAGCAATCAGCCCCAGCATTTT.

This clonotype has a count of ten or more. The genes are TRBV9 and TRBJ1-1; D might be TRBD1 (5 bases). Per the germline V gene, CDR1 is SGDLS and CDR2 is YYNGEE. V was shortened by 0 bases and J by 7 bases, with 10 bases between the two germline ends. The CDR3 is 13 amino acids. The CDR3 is CASSVVPGIEAFF. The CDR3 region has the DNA TGTGCCAGCAGCGTAGTACCAGGGATTGAAGCTTTCTTT.

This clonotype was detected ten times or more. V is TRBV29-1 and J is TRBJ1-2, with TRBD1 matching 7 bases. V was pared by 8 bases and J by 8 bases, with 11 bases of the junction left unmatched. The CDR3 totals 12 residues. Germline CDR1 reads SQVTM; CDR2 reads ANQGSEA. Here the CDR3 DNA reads TGCAGCACTTGGACAGGAGGAGGCGGCTACACCTTC. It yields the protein CSTWTGGGGYTF.